This passage covers 16 T cell receptor beta chains from one sample sequenced in a study of chemoradiotherapy in HPV16-positive cancers. Here immunoSEQ multiplex PCR was the method, and the copy in TCRdb shows in-frame clones only, minus some. The data show approximately 29,000 clones, with roughly 84% seen just once and approximately 5.5% held by the top ten. The specimen comprised blood, sampled from a patient who underwent chemoradiotherapy. Receptor source: a human donor with HPV-associated anogenital cancer.

This chain links TRBV23-1 with TRBJ1-1, with D uncertain. TRBV23-1 has ORF status, its function being uncertain. Trimming took 4 bases from V and 8 from J, leaving 14 bases between them. The CDR3 loop spans 13 amino acids. CDR3 nucleotides: TGCGCCAGCAGTCGGCGAGGGAGGAAAGAAGCTTTCTTT. As protein: CASSRRGRKEAFF.

The chain links TRBV7-2 to TRBJ1-2; a weak D match, TRBD1 (5 bases). V gave up 1 base and J gave up 8 bases, with 20 bases separating them. CDR3 length: 16 amino acids. Germline assignment: CDR1 SGHTA and CDR2 FQGNSA. The CDR3 DNA reads TGTGCCAGCAGCTTAGAGGGGTCGCTAAAGAAGGGAGGCTACACCTTC. It specifies CASSLEGSLKKGGYTF.

The chain combines TRBV9 with TRBJ1-1, with D unresolved. V shed 4 bases and J shed 3 bases, with 16 bases lying between them. The CDR3 loop spans 15 amino acids. CDR1 is SGDLS and CDR2 is YYNGEE in the germline V gene. The CDR3 nucleotides are TGTGCCAGCAGCCCCCTGGGAGGGTCTTACACTGAAGCTTTCTTT. It specifies CASSPLGGSYTEAFF.

V usage is TRBV5-4 and J usage is TRBJ2-2; D is ambiguous. With 0 bases removed from V and 5 bases from J, the gap between germline ends came to 5 bases. The CDR3 consists of 13 residues. Germline CDR1 is SGHNT and CDR2 is YYREEE (reference sequence). CDR3 in amino acids: CASSLVTTGELFF. In nucleotides, the CDR3 is TGTGCCAGCAGCTTGGTGACTACCGGGGAGCTGTTTTTT.

This clone was observed a handful of times. This rearrangement joins TRBV5-1 to TRBJ2-3; D is undetermined. The germline V gene has CDR1 SGHRS and CDR2 YFSETQ. V shed 1 base and J shed 0 bases, with 3 bases lying between them. This CDR3 region has 13 residues. In nucleotides, the CDR3 is TGCGCCAGCAGCTTGTTCAGCACAGATACGCAGTATTTT. Translation: CASSLFSTDTQYF.

The chain recombines TRBV19 with TRBJ2-3; D may match TRBD1 or TRBD2 (5 bases each). The length of the CDR3 is 17 residues. The germline V gene encodes CDR1 LNHDA and CDR2 SQIVND (reference sequence). The V end was cut by 0 bases, the J end by 1 base, with 14 bases between. CDR3 loop: CASSIDTKRGRTDTQYF. CDR3 sequence (DNA): TGTGCCAGTAGTATAGATACGAAACGGGGCCGCACAGATACGCAGTATTTT.

The chain employs TRBV29-1 and TRBJ2-7, with a weak D call TRBD1 (6 bases). V was pared by 4 bases and J by 4 bases, with 14 bases between. The CDR3 runs 13 residues. Germline values: CDR1 SQVTM, CDR2 ANQGSEA. In DNA form, the CDR3 reads TGCAGCGTTGTCATGGCAGGGGCGTACGAGCAGTACGTC. It translates to CSVVMAGAYEQYV.

CDR3 DNA: TGTGCCAGCAGCCCTTGGGGTTCGGGGGAGACCCAGTACTTC. This sequence encodes CASSPWGSGETQYF. V and J are TRBV5-4 and TRBJ2-5, with TRBD2 as a possible D gene (5 bases). The germline V gene encodes CDR1 SGHNT and CDR2 YYREEE (reference sequence). The V gene lost 4 bases and the J gene lost 5 bases, with 15 bases spanning the gap. The CDR3 runs 14 residues.

This sequence joins TRBV4-1 and TRBJ1-4; a weak D match, TRBD1 (6 bases). CDR1 is MGHRA, CDR2 YSYEKL, per germline. V shed 4 bases and J shed 3 bases, with 18 bases lying between them. The CDR3 covers 17 residues. This CDR3 reads CASSPLGGGAANEKLFF. The CDR3 bases are TGCGCCAGCAGCCCCCTCGGTGGGGGGGCGGCTAATGAAAAACTGTTTTTT.

The genes are TRBV4-2 and TRBJ1-5, with D perhaps matching TRBD1 (5 bases). The CDR3 is 16 amino acids. Germline CDR1 LGHNA, CDR2 YNFKEQ. Trimming shortened V by 0 bases and J by 8 bases, and 17 bases separated the two germline ends. The CDR3 is CASSQDLRLFREPQHF. CDR3 DNA sequence: TGTGCCAGCAGCCAAGATTTGAGACTATTCAGGGAGCCCCAGCATTTT.

This chain uses TRBV2 with TRBJ1-1; no reliable D call. This CDR3 region has 14 residues. The germline V gene encodes CDR1 SNHLY and CDR2 FYNNEI. Trimming removed 8 bases at V and 4 bases at J, with 17 bases between. CDR3 residues: CASGVGRKGTEAFF. Written as DNA, the CDR3 is TGTGCCAGCGGTGTCGGTCGTAAAGGCACTGAAGCTTTCTTT.

This clone was counted between two and nine times. This chain connects TRBV29-1 to TRBJ1-2, with 8 bases aligning to TRBD1. CDR3 length: 11 amino acids. The germline V gene has CDR1 SQVTM and CDR2 ANQGSEA. With 7 bases clipped from V and 8 bases from J, the junction kept 6 bases outside the gene matches. CDR3 region: CSADRGQGYTF. Here the CDR3 DNA reads TGCAGCGCAGACAGGGGACAAGGCTACACCTTC.

This clone was observed a single time. V and J are TRBV18 and TRBJ2-3; D is unresolved. The germline V and J ends were trimmed by 5 bases and 1 base, with 7 bases remaining between them. This CDR3 contains 13 residues. Germline V lookup: CDR1 KGHSH, CDR2 LQKENI. CDR3 DNA: TGTGCCAGCTCATTAGGTGGCACAGATACGCAGTATTTT. Its translation: CASSLGGTDTQYF.

The V gene is TRBV29-1, the J gene TRBJ1-1, with D hard to call. The length of the CDR3 is 15 residues. Germline CDR1 SQVTM, CDR2 ANQGSEA. Trimming stripped 5 bases from V and 0 bases from J, with 16 bases between. The CDR3 coding sequence is TGCAGCGTTAAGGGAACGGGGTCTTTGAACACTGAAGCTTTCTTT. Its protein product is CSVKGTGSLNTEAFF.

V gene TRBV20-1 combines with J gene TRBJ1-3; D is unclear. The V end lost 7 bases, the J end lost 3 bases, and 7 bases lay between the germline ends. Per the germline V gene, CDR1 is DFQATT and CDR2 is SNEGSKA (reference sequence). CDR3 length: 11 residues. The CDR3 protein is CSVLVGNTIYF. Written as DNA, the CDR3 is TGCAGTGTCTTGGTTGGAAACACCATATATTTT.

CDR3 amino acids: CAWSVGSNTEAFF. The CDR3 bases are TGTGCCTGGAGTGTTGGGTCGAACACTGAAGCTTTCTTT. This sequence joins TRBV30 and TRBJ1-1, with no clear D. Germline assignment: CDR1 GTSNPN and CDR2 SVGIG (reference sequence). The CDR3 has 13 amino acids. V was trimmed by 0 bases and J by 1 base, leaving 6 bases between them.